This TCR beta chain was captured by sequencing in a study of OX40 agonist ivuxolimab in advanced cancers. Method: immunoSEQ multiplex PCR; TCRdb's copy keeps in-frame clones and lacks some. The sample carries around 77,000 clones, approximately 83% recorded once. V was clipped by 0 bases and J by 1 base, with 10 bases between them. This CDR3 region has 16 residues. In germline, CDR1 is SGHTS, CDR2 YDEGEE. The J gene is TRBJ1-4, the V gene TRBV5-8; no firm D call. The clonotype comes from an adult with an advanced solid tumor such as melanoma, head and neck, liver or kidney cancer. The source material was CD4+ or CD8+ T cells sorted from blood, sampled in a trial of the OX40 agonist ivuxolimab. The CDR3 DNA follows: TGTGCCAGCAGCTTGGCCCGCGGGGTAACTAATGAAAAACTGTTTTTT. It is translated as CASSLARGVTNEKLFF.